This T cell receptor beta chain was retrieved from a study of blood T cell repertoires in COVID-19. Authors' processing steps: Reference gene primer amplification yielded estimated nucleated cell counts. Assay used: immunoSEQ multiplex PCR; TCRdb lists only in-frame clones, some missing. Clonal size and the V and J genes are those of that table, whereas D and trimming came from the DNA. Among some 180,000 clones listed, about 86% were seen once. The TCR originated in a woman in her thirties or forties in a cohort exposed to, infected with or recovered from COVID-19 (not recorded which). The sequencing input was PBMCs or T cells enriched from blood (not recorded which).

CDR3 in DNA: TGTGCCAGTAGTAGCGAGCAGCGGTTTCTTGGCTACAATGAGCAGTTCTTC. Its protein is CASSSEQRFLGYNEQFF. V usage is TRBV19 and J usage is TRBJ2-1; D may be TRBD2 (5 bases). Deletions cut 4 bases from V and 3 bases from J, with 19 bases between. This CDR3 has 17 amino acids. CDR1 is LNHDA, CDR2 SQIVND, per germline (reference sequence).